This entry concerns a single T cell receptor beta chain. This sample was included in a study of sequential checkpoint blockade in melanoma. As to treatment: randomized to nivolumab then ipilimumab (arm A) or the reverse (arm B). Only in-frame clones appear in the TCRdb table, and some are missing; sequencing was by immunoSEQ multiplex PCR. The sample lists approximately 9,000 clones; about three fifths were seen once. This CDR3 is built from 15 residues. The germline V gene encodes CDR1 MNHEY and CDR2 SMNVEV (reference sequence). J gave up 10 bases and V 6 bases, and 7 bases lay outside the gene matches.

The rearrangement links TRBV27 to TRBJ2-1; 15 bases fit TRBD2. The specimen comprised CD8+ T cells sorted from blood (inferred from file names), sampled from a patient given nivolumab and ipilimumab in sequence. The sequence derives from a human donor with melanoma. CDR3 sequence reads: CASRPGLAGGPEQFF. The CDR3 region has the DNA TGTGCCAGCAGACCGGGACTAGCGGGAGGCCCCGAGCAGTTCTTC.